The rows below give T cell receptor beta chains drawn from one sample of a study of read filtering for tumor transcriptome and immune sequencing. TCRdb re-analysed the reads in MiXCR, keeping a single row per CDR3 protein. This sample has 20,000 or so distinct CDR3 sequences, with around 20% found just once. Sample: a population of CD138-negative cells sorted from bone marrow. The receptors were gathered from a donor over 35 with multiple myeloma. CDR3s include the opening cysteine and the closing phenylalanine or tryptophan. D genes are given only for firm matches. Rows give clone size only sometimes, using once, few, many, or a class for an expanded clone.

TRBV7-2	13	.	many	TRBJ2-7	TGTGCCAGCAGCCTTAACCAGCGGCTCGAGCAGTACTTC	CASSLNQRLEQYF
TRBV6-2/TRBV6-3	12	.	many	TRBJ2-7	TGTGCCAGCACTGAACAGGAAAGGGAGCAGTACTTC	CASTEQEREQYF
TRBV7-3	12	.	many	TRBJ2-2	TGTGCCAGCAGCTTAATGAACGGGGAGCTGTTTTTT	CASSLMNGELFF
TRBV6-1	16	.	many	TRBJ1-5	TGTGCCAGCAGCGGGCAGGGGCGCGGAAGCAATCAGCCCCAGCATTTT	CASSGQGRGSNQPQHF
TRBV12-3/TRBV12-4	15	.	many	TRBJ2-3	TGTGCCAGCAGGACCAGGGATGAAGGCACAGATACGCAGTATTTT	CASRTRDEGTDTQYF
TRBV20-1	13	TRBD1	.	TRBJ1-2	TGCAGTGCTAGCCCAGGGGGCTCTTATGGCTACACCTTC	CSASPGGSYGYTF
TRBV6-4	14	.	medium-sized	TRBJ2-7	TGTGCCAGCGTGACTTCTGAGCATACCTACGAGCAGTACTTC	CASVTSEHTYEQYF
TRBV6-2/TRBV6-3	13	TRBD2	many	TRBJ2-1	TGTGCCACCGGACTAGCGGGTAGGCATGAGCAGTTCTTC	CATGLAGRHEQFF
TRBV5-1	12	.	.	TRBJ1-1	TGCGCCAGCAGCGAGATGAACACTGAAGCTTTCTTT	CASSEMNTEAFF
TRBV29-1	13	.	.	TRBJ1-1	TGCAGCGTTCTGGATCTCCTGAACATTGAAGCTTTCTTT	CSVLDLLNIEAFF
TRBV28	14	TRBD1	many	TRBJ2-7	TGTGCCAGCAGGGGACAGGGGGTTTCCTACGAGCAGTACTTC	CASRGQGVSYEQYF
TRBV20-1	12	.	many	TRBJ1-5	TGCAGTGCTAGTTATAGCAATCAGCCCCAGCATTTT	CSASYSNQPQHF
TRBV30	15	.	few	TRBJ2-1	TGTGCCTGGAGTATTCCCCTTAGCTCCTACAATGAGCAGTTCTTC	CAWSIPLSSYNEQFF
TRBV24-1	11	.	many	TRBJ2-5	TGTGCCACCAGTGCAACGGGGACCCAGTACTTC	CATSATGTQYF
TRBV6-5	15	.	.	TRBJ2-7	TGTGCCAGCAGTTACGAGGTGGGCACGTCCTACGAGCAGTACTTC	CASSYEVGTSYEQYF
TRBV6-1	13	.	.	TRBJ2-7	TGTGCCAGCACCCCCCCCGGGAACTACGAGCAGTACTTC	CASTPPGNYEQYF
TRBV4-1	15	.	few	TRBJ2-7	TGCGCCAGCAGCCAAGATCGCGATAGCGCCTACGAGCAGTACTTC	CASSQDRDSAYEQYF
TRBV4-3	17	.	.	TRBJ2-7	TGCGCCAGCAGCCAAGAGGCAAGACAGGAAATATCATACGAGCAGTACTTC	CASSQEARQEISYEQYF
TRBV5-6	14	.	many	TRBJ1-2	TGTGCCAGCAGCTCCCAAGGTTATGACTATGGCTACACCTTC	CASSSQGYDYGYTF
TRBV28	13	.	many	TRBJ1-4	TGTGCCAGCATGACAGGCCGTAATGAAAAACTGTTTTTT	CASMTGRNEKLFF
TRBV25-1	16	TRBD2	many	TRBJ2-3	TGTGCCAGCAGTGGCAGACTAGCGGGAGTGGCAGATACGCAGTATTTT	CASSGRLAGVADTQYF
TRBV28	16	.	many	TRBJ1-5	TGTGCCAGCAGTTTCGACGGCCTGGGGGGCAATCAGCCCCAGCATTTT	CASSFDGLGGNQPQHF
TRBV2	15	.	many	TRBJ2-1	TGTGCCAGCAGTGGGCGGTTAGGGTGGTTTGATGAGCAGTTCTTC	CASSGRLGWFDEQFF
TRBV9	14	TRBD1	.	TRBJ2-7	TGTGCCAGCAGCGTAGAGGACAGGGTGGACGAGCAGTACTTC	CASSVEDRVDEQYF
TRBV28	15	.	.	TRBJ2-3	TGTGCCAGCAGCTTGACAGGCAGTGGAGCAGATACGCAGTATTTT	CASSLTGSGADTQYF
TRBV29-1	15	.	.	TRBJ2-3	TGCAGCGTTGAAGATCTTAGACCTCGCACAGATACGCAGTATTTT	CSVEDLRPRTDTQYF
TRBV28	14	.	many	TRBJ1-5	TGTGCCAGCAGCAAAACAGGTTATGGTCAGCCCCAGCATTTT	CASSKTGYGQPQHF
TRBV7-9	14	.	many	TRBJ2-7	TGTGCCAGCAGCTTGCGCCTCGGGGGCTACGAGCAGTACTTC	CASSLRLGGYEQYF
TRBV7-2	14	.	many	TRBJ2-3	TGTGCCAGCAGCTCGGGAGCTAGCACAGATACGCAGTATTTT	CASSSGASTDTQYF
TRBV5-1	14	.	few	TRBJ2-7	TGCGCCAGCAGCTGGGGCCGCGGGCTGTACGAGCAGTACTTC	CASSWGRGLYEQYF
TRBV28	12	.	few	TRBJ1-1	TGTGCCAGCAGTTTATTGATCGGCGCAGCTTTCTTT	CASSLLIGAAFF
TRBV6-6	14	.	many	TRBJ2-4	TGTGCCAGCAGTTCCCCAACCCAGGGTTACATTCAGTACTTC	CASSSPTQGYIQYF
TRBV29-1	11	.	many	TRBJ1-2	TGCAGCGTTGTCGGGCCAGACGGCTACACCTTC	CSVVGPDGYTF
TRBV28	17	TRBD1	many	TRBJ1-5	TGTGCCAGCACTCCCGGGACAGTTACCCCTCGCAATCAGCCCCAGCATTTT	CASTPGTVTPRNQPQHF
TRBV5-1	13	TRBD1	.	TRBJ1-2	TGCGCCAGCAGCTTGGCCGGGACAGCTGGCTACACCTTC	CASSLAGTAGYTF
TRBV20-1	12	TRBD1	many	TRBJ2-5	TGCAGTGCCAACAGGGGATCAGAGACCCAGTACTTC	CSANRGSETQYF
TRBV10-2	15	.	many	TRBJ1-6	TGCGCCAGCAGTGAGCCTTCGGGAGGTAATTCACCCCTCCACTTT	CASSEPSGGNSPLHF
TRBV20-1	15	.	few	TRBJ2-1	TGCAGTGCTGCTCCGCTAGACAGCTCCTACAATGAGCAGTTCTTC	CSAAPLDSSYNEQFF
TRBV3-1	15	TRBD1	many	TRBJ1-1	TGTGCCAGCAGCCGACCGGGACAGGGGTTTCCTGAAGCTTTCTTT	CASSRPGQGFPEAFF
TRBV28	14	.	.	TRBJ1-1	TGTTCCAGCAGCTTAAATCTAGTGAACACTGAAGCTTTCTTT	CSSSLNLVNTEAFF
TRBV19	17	.	many	TRBJ1-5	TGTGCCAGTAAGCCCGTAATAGGGCGAGGGCGCAATCAGCCCCAGCATTTT	CASKPVIGRGRNQPQHF
TRBV12-3/TRBV12-4	14	.	.	TRBJ2-3	TGTGCCAGCAGTTTACCCCGGGGCACAGATACGCAGTATTTT	CASSLPRGTDTQYF